A selection of T cell receptor beta chains follows, all from one sample in a study of beta chain features in type 1 diabetes. Libraries were prepared by immunoSEQ multiplex PCR; TCRdb keeps only in-frame clonotypes and omits some of them. This table has about 620,000 clones, around 16% appearing once. The sequencing input was naive CD4+ T cells from blood. The receptors shown here come from a man aged 18-30 years in good health. CDR3s include the opening cysteine and the closing phenylalanine or tryptophan. A D gene is named only where the DNA matches it firmly. The size entry is marked missing in some rows and otherwise reads once, few, many or a size class.

D	size	V	J	CDR3	DNA
TRBD1	few	TRBV19	TRBJ2-1	CASSIGQGQGFVNEQFF	TGTGCCAGTAGTATAGGGCAGGGACAGGGGTTCGTGAATGAGCAGTTCTTC
TRBD2	few	TRBV11-2	TRBJ2-5	CASSFGLAGRETQYF	TGTGCCAGCAGTTTCGGACTAGCGGGGCGAGAGACCCAGTACTTC
-	-	TRBV5-1	TRBJ2-3	CASSATGRDSDTQYF	TGCGCCAGCAGCGCCACCGGCCGGGACTCAGATACGCAGTATTTT
-	few	TRBV9	TRBJ1-4	CASSVQSQAGKLFF	TGTGCCAGCAGCGTTCAGTCCCAGGCTGGAAAACTGTTTTTT
-	few	TRBV28	TRBJ1-2	CASTPGSSLIDGYTF	TGTGCCAGCACCCCTGGGAGCTCCCTCATCGATGGCTACACCTTC
TRBD1	few	TRBV5-6	TRBJ1-3	CASSGTRDREFSFRNTIYF	TGTGCCAGCAGCGGCACCCGGGACAGGGAGTTCAGCTTCCGAAACACCATATATTTT
-	few	TRBV7-2	TRBJ2-2	CASSSRGPNTGELFF	TGTGCCAGCAGTTCTAGGGGCCCAAACACCGGGGAGCTGTTTTTT
-	-	TRBV29-1	TRBJ1-1	CSAIRDQNTEAFF	TGCAGCGCAATCAGGGACCAGAACACTGAAGCTTTCTTT
-	many	TRBV10-3	TRBJ2-6	CAIKTAGANVLTF	TGTGCCATCAAGACAGCTGGGGCCAACGTCCTGACTTTC
-	-	TRBV29-1	TRBJ1-1	CSVEVGPTEAFF	TGCAGCGTTGAGGTAGGGCCCACTGAAGCTTTCTTT
TRBD1	once	TRBV28	TRBJ1-5	CASRRTGSNQPQHF	TGTGCCAGCAGGCGGACAGGGAGCAATCAGCCCCAGCATTTT
-	-	TRBV27	TRBJ2-3	CASSPRQGRGGDTQYF	TGTGCCAGCAGTCCGAGACAGGGTCGGGGGGGAGATACGCAGTATTTT
TRBD1	-	TRBV18	TRBJ2-7	CASSQPGTGVYEQYF	TGTGCCAGCTCACAACCCGGGACAGGGGTCTACGAGCAGTACTTC
-	-	TRBV7-3	TRBJ1-1	CASSLTGKPYKAFF	TGTGCCAGCAGCTTAACCGGAAAGCCCTACAAAGCTTTCTTT
TRBD1	few	TRBV28	TRBJ2-7	CASSDTGGGSYEQYF	TGTGCCAGCAGTGATACAGGGGGAGGCTCCTACGAGCAGTACTTC
-	many	TRBV14	TRBJ2-5	CASSRSGLWQETQYF	TGTGCCAGCAGCCGATCAGGGTTATGGCAAGAGACCCAGTACTTC
TRBD1	-	TRBV28	TRBJ1-2	CASGPDRGYGYTF	TGTGCCAGCGGGCCGGACAGGGGGTATGGCTACACCTTC
TRBD1	few	TRBV7-6	TRBJ2-7	CASSFGQGDSYEQYF	TGTGCCAGCAGCTTCGGACAGGGCGATTCCTACGAGCAGTACTTC
-	few	TRBV5-1	TRBJ2-6	CASSLGVAGANVLTF	TGCGCCAGCAGCCTAGGGGTGGCAGGGGCCAACGTCCTGACTTTC
TRBD1	few	TRBV7-3	TRBJ1-4	CASSGRDDRAPEKLFF	TGTGCCAGCAGCGGCCGGGATGACAGGGCCCCTGAAAAACTGTTTTTT
-	-	TRBV2	TRBJ1-1	CASRLLDTLNTEAFF	TGTGCCAGCAGGCTTCTTGACACCTTGAACACTGAAGCTTTCTTT
-	-	TRBV5-1	TRBJ2-5	CASSLSGLEETQYF	TGCGCCAGCAGCTTGTCCGGGCTAGAAGAGACCCAGTACTTC
-	few	TRBV30	TRBJ1-4	CAWAFPTAGNEKLFF	TGTGCCTGGGCTTTTCCGACAGCAGGAAATGAAAAACTGTTTTTT
-	-	TRBV28	TRBJ2-3	CASSLSSTDTQYF	TGTGCCAGCAGTTTATCTTCCACAGATACGCAGTATTTT
-	few	TRBV7-2	TRBJ1-4	CASSPPGWEYEKLFF	TGTGCCAGCAGCCCCCCTGGCTGGGAGTATGAAAAACTGTTTTTT
-	few	TRBV5-1	TRBJ2-7	CASSLSGSATYEQYF	TGCGCCAGCAGCCTTTCAGGGTCGGCTACCTACGAGCAGTACTTC